A selection of T cell receptor beta chains follows, all from one sample in a study of siplizumab effects on memory and regulatory T cells. Only in-frame clones appear in the TCRdb table, and some are missing; sequencing was by immunoSEQ multiplex PCR. Counted here are around 120,000 clones, about 95% occurring once; the ten biggest clones make up 1.5% to 2%. Sequences were obtained from non-Treg CD4+ T cells sorted from blood. Receptors were obtained from a human donor in good health. CDR3s include the opening cysteine and the closing phenylalanine or tryptophan. The D gene is left open where the match is weak. Size tells how often a clone was seen (once, few, many) or the class of an expanded clone, and some rows leave it out.

V,J,D,size,DNA,CDR3
TRBV5-1,TRBJ2-7,TRBD2,once,TGCGCCAGCTGGGAGGGGAGCGCCTACGAGCAGTACTTC,CASWEGSAYEQYF
TRBV20-1,TRBJ2-5,TRBD1,NA,TGCAGTGCGACAGGGGGGGAGACCCAGTACTTC,CSATGGETQYF
TRBV7-2,TRBJ1-5,NA,NA,TGTGCCAGCAGCTTAACGGTCACAGGCCCCAATCAGCCCCAGCATTTT,CASSLTVTGPNQPQHF
TRBV7-3,TRBJ2-3,NA,NA,TGTGCCAGCAGCCGGCAGGGGCTTAGTTCCACAGATACGCAGTATTTT,CASSRQGLSSTDTQYF
TRBV19,TRBJ1-2,TRBD1,NA,TGTGCCAGTAGCAAGGGGACAGGGGTGTTGAATGGCTACACCTTC,CASSKGTGVLNGYTF
TRBV5-4,TRBJ1-2,NA,once,TGTGCCAGCAGCTTGGACCTGGCTAGAACCTTC,CASSLDLARTF
TRBV5-4,TRBJ2-1,NA,NA,TGTGCCAGCAGCTTGTACGAGGGGAATGAGCAGTTCTTC,CASSLYEGNEQFF
TRBV5-1,TRBJ2-3,TRBD2,NA,TGCGCCAGCAGCAGGGAGGGTCCTCGAGATACGCAGTATTTT,CASSREGPRDTQYF
TRBV7-2,TRBJ2-1,NA,NA,TGTGCCAGCAGCTTATTGACCTTAATGGGGGGTCGGAATGAGCAGTTCTTC,CASSLLTLMGGRNEQFF
TRBV6-5,TRBJ1-2,NA,NA,TGTGCCAGCAGTTACTCGGACCGAAACTATGGCTACACCTTC,CASSYSDRNYGYTF
TRBV19,TRBJ1-4,TRBD1,NA,TGTGCCAGTAGCCTGGGACAGGCCGCAACTAATGAAAAACTGTTTTTT,CASSLGQAATNEKLFF
TRBV5-1,TRBJ2-1,TRBD1,once,TGCGCCAGCAGCCCGACAGGGGCTTACAATGAGCAGTTCTTC,CASSPTGAYNEQFF
TRBV7-9,TRBJ1-4,NA,NA,TGTGCCAGCAGCCGTATTGAGAGTGAAAAACTGTTTTTT,CASSRIESEKLFF
TRBV7-9,TRBJ2-1,NA,NA,TGTGCCAGCAGCTTAACCTTCTCGCGGCTCTCCTACAATGAGCAGTTCTTC,CASSLTFSRLSYNEQFF
TRBV6-5,TRBJ2-7,TRBD2,NA,TGTGCCAGCAGCAGACTAGCGGGGACCTACGAGCAGTACTTC,CASSRLAGTYEQYF
TRBV7-9,TRBJ2-5,TRBD2,NA,TGTGCCAGCAGCTCGGGACTAGCGGGGGGCACCCAGTACTTC,CASSSGLAGGTQYF
TRBV14,TRBJ1-1,TRBD1,NA,TGTGCCAGCAGGGGACAGATGAACACTGAAGCTTTCTTT,CASRGQMNTEAFF
TRBV7-9,TRBJ1-2,NA,NA,TGTGCCAGCAGCTCCAGGGAGAATGGCTACACCTTC,CASSSRENGYTF
TRBV6-1,TRBJ2-7,TRBD1,NA,TGTGCCAGCAATCCGGGACAGGGCTACGAGCAGTACTTC,CASNPGQGYEQYF
TRBV5-1,TRBJ1-3,TRBD1,NA,TGCGCCAGCAGCCCCAGACAGGGAGCATCTGGAAACACCATATATTTT,CASSPRQGASGNTIYF
TRBV4-1,TRBJ2-3,NA,NA,TGCGCCAGCAGCCAAGTGCTGGGGGGCACAGATACGCAGTATTTT,CASSQVLGGTDTQYF
TRBV12-5,TRBJ1-5,NA,NA,TGTGCTAGTGGTGAGGGACGAGCAAATCAGCCCCAGCATTTT,CASGEGRANQPQHF
TRBV5-6,TRBJ1-1,NA,NA,TGTGCCAGCAGCTTTAGGACCCCCCGGACCGTGAACACTGAAGCTTTCTTT,CASSFRTPRTVNTEAFF
TRBV19,TRBJ1-5,NA,NA,TGTGCCAGTAGTATAGGAGGGCAGTCCAATCAGCCCCAGCATTTT,CASSIGGQSNQPQHF
TRBV10-3,TRBJ1-1,NA,NA,TGTGCCACCTGCCCGAGGACTTCGGACCTAACTGAAGCTTTCTTT,CATCPRTSDLTEAFF
TRBV6-5,TRBJ2-3,NA,once,TGTGCCAGCAGACTACACGTTCAGGGCACAGATACGCAGTATTTT,CASRLHVQGTDTQYF
TRBV11-2,TRBJ1-1,NA,NA,TGTGCCAGCAGCTTAGGGGCAGGCTACACTGAAGCTTTCTTT,CASSLGAGYTEAFF
TRBV21-1,TRBJ2-1,NA,NA,TGTGCCAGCAGCAATTGGGATCGCGAGCAGTTCTTC,CASSNWDREQFF
TRBV6-6,TRBJ1-2,NA,NA,TGTGCCAGCAGTTCCGGGGGGGGCTATGGCTACACCTTC,CASSSGGGYGYTF
TRBV2,TRBJ2-1,TRBD2,NA,TGTGCCAGCAGTGAAAGGAGCGGGGGCTACAATGAGCAGTTCTTC,CASSERSGGYNEQFF
TRBV5-1,TRBJ2-1,TRBD2,NA,TGCGCCAGCAGCCCGATCGCCGGGACTAGCGGGGTAGGTACCTACAATGAGCAGTTCTTC,CASSPIAGTSGVGTYNEQFF
TRBV7-8,TRBJ2-2,NA,NA,TGTGCCAGCAGCACCGGCGACGGACTGAACACCGGGGAGCTGTTTTTT,CASSTGDGLNTGELFF
TRBV4-1,TRBJ2-3,NA,NA,TGCGCCAGCAGCCAAGGGGACTTTACAGATACGCAGTATTTT,CASSQGDFTDTQYF